This TCR beta chain emerged from a study of beta chain features in type 1 diabetes listed by TCRdb under 2018. Looking at the study overall: Patients and healthy donors did not differ in mean age, gender distribution, total cell number or subset yield. A total of some 110 million sorted cells were examined across all samples, and a strong correlation was observed between cell number per subset and RNA yield. In the study, recently diagnosed type 1 diabetes patients and matched healthy donors were compared on the TCRB repertoires of their sorted circulating CD4+ T cell subsets. Regulatory and stem cell-like memory subsets were isolated from only 8 patients and roughly 8 healthy donors, whereas naive and central memory subsets came from all 30 or so donors. Broad study findings and their caveats: Because the HLA sub-analyses included only small numbers of individuals, any influence of HLA type on TCRB rearrangement was left unresolved. PCR may preferentially amplify shorter templates, but because patient and control samples were amplified and corrected together, any resulting skew would affect both groups equally. At VDJ recombination sites, patients with type 1 diabetes made fewer insertions and deleted more nucleotides, a pattern implying thymic rearrangement abnormalities. In all four CD4+ subsets, TCRB CDR3 length was moderately but significantly shorter in type 1 diabetes patients. Naive, central memory and regulatory TCRB repertoires appeared to be more similar among patients than among healthy donors. Sequencing cDNA rather than genomic DNA could over-represent highly expressing activated cells, although activation and CD3 levels did not differ between groups.

Each donor gave one peripheral blood draw, roughly 110 mL on average, collected into heparinised tubes. A BD FACSAria II was used to sort naive, central memory, regulatory and stem cell-like memory CD4+ T cells with a panel that included CD45RO, CCR7, CD25, CD127, CD95 and CD27. Purity was above 98% for every sorted population. PBMCs were isolated immediately by Lymphoprep density gradient centrifugation and stained directly without culture. So that batch effects would be minimized, each experiment stained and sorted samples in pairs, pairing one healthy donor with one patient. Looking up the germline V gene yields CDR1 SGHVS and CDR2 FNYEAQ. The CDR3 contains 15 residues, cysteine and phenylalanine counted. Only the CDR3 DNA stays, 45 bases, in frame from base 1. The V end loses 3 bases and the J end loses 0 bases, and a stretch of 9 bases separates them. The entire isolated RNA was reverse transcribed using the High Capacity cDNA Reverse Transcription Kit, and thus expressed TCRB transcripts were sequenced. Deep immunoSEQ sequencing was performed on naive, central memory and regulatory T cell samples, with an average of about 4 million total reads per sample. Sorted cells were lysed in RLT buffer, and RNA was extracted using DNase-treated RNeasy Micro or Mini kits according to cell number. Each cell subset was processed separately to prevent cross-contamination, with patient and healthy donor samples processed together. The immunoSEQ multiplex PCR was used to amplify TCRB sequences from cDNA, generating 87-bp fragments that spanned the CDR3 region. The amplicons were sequenced using the Illumina HiSeq platform. Per the original workflow: PCR bias was computationally corrected using synthetic template baselines, reads within Hamming distance 2 were collapsed, and singletons that could not be merged were discarded. Reads were aligned to IMGT to assign V, D and J genes, CDR3 length, and insertions or deletions at six rearrangement sites. Clonotype counts were normalized to sorted cell number within each subset before computing true diversity and Gini coefficients with the tcR R package. The overlap coefficient, calculated on TCRB nucleotide sequences, was used to quantify repertoire sharing. Out-of-frame TCRB sequences from naive cells were analyzed to stand in for the pre-selection repertoire. The table was pulled from immuneACCESS by TCRdb, which kept in-frame rearrangements only. Such tables lose some clones; where checked, under half of the loss comes from unresolved V genes, and the rest has no known cause. V and J calls and clone size come straight from that table; D and trimming were deduced from the DNA. The sample includes 860,000 or so clones, with roughly a sixth observed a single time. The leading ten clones occupy 0.023% of the sample.

To note about this clone: Its antigen is unknown. The sample holds no much larger clone one base away, and base qualities are not on file.

This clonotype was sampled from a woman younger than 35 in good health. The sequenced sample consisted of naive CD4+ T cells from blood. Read against the paper, the sample's cell subset or site label means: true naive CD4+ T cells. This chain is built from TRBV7-6 and TRBJ2-1, with the identity of the D gene unclear. The CDR3: CASSFEYGSYNEQFF. The nucleotide sequence is TGTGCCAGCAGCTTTGAGTATGGCTCCTACAATGAGCAGTTCTTC.